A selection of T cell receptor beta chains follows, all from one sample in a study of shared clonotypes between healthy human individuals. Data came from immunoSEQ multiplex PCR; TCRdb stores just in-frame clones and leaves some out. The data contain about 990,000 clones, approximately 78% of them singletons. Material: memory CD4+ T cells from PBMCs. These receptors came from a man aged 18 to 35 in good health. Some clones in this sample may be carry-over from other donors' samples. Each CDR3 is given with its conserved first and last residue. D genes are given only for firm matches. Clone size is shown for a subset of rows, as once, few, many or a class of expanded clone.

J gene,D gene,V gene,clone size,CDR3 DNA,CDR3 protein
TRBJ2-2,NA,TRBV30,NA,TGTGCCTGTAAACAGGCTGGCACCGGGGAGCTGTTTTTT,CACKQAGTGELFF
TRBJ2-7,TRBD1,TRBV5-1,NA,TGCGCCAGCGGGGTAGGACAGGGGCCCTACGAGCAGTACTTC,CASGVGQGPYEQYF
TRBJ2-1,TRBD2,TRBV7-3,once,TGTGCCAGCAGCCTGGGGGGAGGGCCCTATGAGCAGTTCTTC,CASSLGGGPYEQFF
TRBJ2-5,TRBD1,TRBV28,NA,TGTGCCAGCAGCAGACAGGGGTTAATGATTGAGACCCAGTACTTC,CASSRQGLMIETQYF
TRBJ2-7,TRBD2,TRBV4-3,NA,TGCGCCAGCAGCCAAGATCTTTCGCTAGCGGACTACGAGCAGTACTTC,CASSQDLSLADYEQYF
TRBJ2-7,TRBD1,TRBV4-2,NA,TGTGCCAGCAGCGGGGCGGGACAGGGTTTCTACGAGCAGTACTTC,CASSGAGQGFYEQYF
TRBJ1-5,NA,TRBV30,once,TGTGCCTGGAGTGTACTTGAAGGGGCCCAGCCCCAGCATTTT,CAWSVLEGAQPQHF
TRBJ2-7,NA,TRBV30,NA,TGTGCCTGGAAAGGGGACCCCCGAGGCCACGAGCAGTACTTC,CAWKGDPRGHEQYF
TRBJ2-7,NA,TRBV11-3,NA,TGTGCCAGCAGCTCTGGCCGTAGCGGCGAGCAGTACTTC,CASSSGRSGEQYF
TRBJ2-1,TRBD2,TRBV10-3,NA,TGTGCCATCAGCAATAGGACTAGCGGGAGGAGGTACAATGAGCAGTTCTTC,CAISNRTSGRRYNEQFF
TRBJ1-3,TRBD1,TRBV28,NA,TGTGCCAGCAGTTCCTCGTCCCTGACAGGGGGCGGAAACACCATATATTTT,CASSSSSLTGGGNTIYF
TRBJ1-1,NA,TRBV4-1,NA,TGCGCCAGCAGCCAAGATATGGGGCGCGGAACTGAAGCTTTCTTT,CASSQDMGRGTEAFF
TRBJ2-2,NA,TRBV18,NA,TGTGCCAGCTCACTTTCCGGGAGCCCGGCGGGGGAGCTGTTTTTT,CASSLSGSPAGELFF
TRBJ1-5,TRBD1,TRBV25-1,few,TGTGCCAGCAGTGGGGACAGGGGGAGTCAGCCCCAGCATTTT,CASSGDRGSQPQHF
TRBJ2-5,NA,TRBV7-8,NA,TGTGCCAGCAGCCTCTTAGGTCGGGCGGGAATGGAGGTGGGGAAGACCCAGTACTTC,CASSLLGRAGMEVGKTQYF
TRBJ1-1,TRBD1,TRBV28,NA,TGTGCCAGCGATACGTCAGGGGGGGGCCACTTCGAAGCTTTCTTT,CASDTSGGGHFEAFF
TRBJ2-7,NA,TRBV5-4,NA,TGTGCCAGCAGCTTGTTCAGCATTTTGGGGGGCGGCTCCTACGAGCAGTACTTC,CASSLFSILGGGSYEQYF
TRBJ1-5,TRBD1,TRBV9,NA,TGTGCCAGCAGCGCCGGGACAGGGGCTGGTCAGCCCCAGCATTTT,CASSAGTGAGQPQHF
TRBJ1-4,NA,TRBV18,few,TGTGCCAGCTCACCAACTGGGCGAGAAAAACTGTTTTTT,CASSPTGREKLFF
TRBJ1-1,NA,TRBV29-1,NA,TGCAGCGTGGCCGCAGGGGTAACTGAAGCTTTCTTT,CSVAAGVTEAFF
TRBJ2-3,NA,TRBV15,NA,TGTGCCACCAGGGAGGGCACAGATACGCAGTATTTT,CATREGTDTQYF
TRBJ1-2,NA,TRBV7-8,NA,TGTGCCAGCAGCTTAAGGGTCGCGGGGGGCTACACCTTC,CASSLRVAGGYTF
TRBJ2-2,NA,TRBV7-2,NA,TGTGCCAGCACCGCCCAGTCCGGGGAGCTGTTTTTT,CASTAQSGELFF
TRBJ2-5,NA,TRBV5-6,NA,TGTGCCAGCAGCTTGCTTGACCAGGGGGGCCAAGAGACCCAGTACTTC,CASSLLDQGGQETQYF
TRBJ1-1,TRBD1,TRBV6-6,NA,TGTGCCAGCAGTACCACGGACAGGGGAACTGAAGCTTTCTTT,CASSTTDRGTEAFF
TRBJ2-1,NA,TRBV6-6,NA,TGTGCCAGCAGTTACGAACGGGGGCCCTACAATGAGCAGTTCTTC,CASSYERGPYNEQFF
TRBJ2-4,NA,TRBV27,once,TGTGCCAGCAGTTCCTTGGGGGGGACAGAACTAGCCAAAAACATTCAGTACTTC,CASSSLGGTELAKNIQYF
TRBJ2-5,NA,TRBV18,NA,TGCGCCAGCTCACCTCACAGGGATACCCAAGAGACCCAGTACTTC,CASSPHRDTQETQYF
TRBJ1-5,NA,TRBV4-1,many,TGCGCCAGCAGCCCTCGGGAGAGGGATCAGAATCAGCCCCAGCATTTT,CASSPRERDQNQPQHF
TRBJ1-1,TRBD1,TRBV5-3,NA,TGTGCCAGAAGCTTGACCGGGACAGGGCGAGCTTTCTTT,CARSLTGTGRAFF
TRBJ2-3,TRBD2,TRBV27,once,TGTGCCAGCAGTCCACTAGCGGGAGCGAATCTGCAAGATACGCAGTATTTT,CASSPLAGANLQDTQYF
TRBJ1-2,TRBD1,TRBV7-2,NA,TGTGCCAGCAGCCGCAAGACAGGGGACTATGGCTACACCTTC,CASSRKTGDYGYTF
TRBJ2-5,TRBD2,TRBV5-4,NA,TGTGCCAGCTACCAGGGACTAGCGGGAGGAGAGACCCAGTACTTC,CASYQGLAGGETQYF
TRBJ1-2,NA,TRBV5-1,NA,TGCGCCAGCAGCTTCGGGGCGGGCTATGGCTACACCTTC,CASSFGAGYGYTF
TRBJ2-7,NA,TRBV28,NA,TGTGCCAGCAGTCTAGAGTGGAGGTACGAGCAGTACTTC,CASSLEWRYEQYF
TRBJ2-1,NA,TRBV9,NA,TGTGCCAGCAGCCCCCGGAGTGACAATGAGCAGTTCTTC,CASSPRSDNEQFF
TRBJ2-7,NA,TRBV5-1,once,TGCGCCAGCAGCTCGGACAGATTCTACGAGCAGTACTTC,CASSSDRFYEQYF
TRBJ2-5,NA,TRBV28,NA,TGTGCCAGCAGACCGGTGTCCAGGGATCAGACCCAGTACTTC,CASRPVSRDQTQYF
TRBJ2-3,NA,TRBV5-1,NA,TGCGCCAGCAGCTTGGTCCGTGGCAACGGGGGAGGCACAGATACGCAGTATTTT,CASSLVRGNGGGTDTQYF
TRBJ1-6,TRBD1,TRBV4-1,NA,TGCGCCAGCAGCCACCTATTCCAACAGGGGGGCGCTTATAATTCACCCCTCCACTTT,CASSHLFQQGGAYNSPLHF
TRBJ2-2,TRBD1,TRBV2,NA,TGTGCCAGCAGTGAGCGGGACAGGGGGTTTGGAACCGGGGAGCTGTTTTTT,CASSERDRGFGTGELFF
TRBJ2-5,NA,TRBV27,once,TGTGCCAGCCGCCGGGACACCAAAGAGACCCAGTACTTC,CASRRDTKETQYF
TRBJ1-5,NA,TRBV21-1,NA,TGTGCCAGCAGCAAAGTCCACAGGGGGGGATATAGCAATCAGCCCCAGCATTTT,CASSKVHRGGYSNQPQHF
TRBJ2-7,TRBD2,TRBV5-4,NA,TGTGCCAGCAGCCCAACTAGCGGGGGGGGTTACGAGCAGTACTTC,CASSPTSGGGYEQYF
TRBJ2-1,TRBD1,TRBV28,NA,TGTGCCAGCAGCACCACAGGGGTTAGGAATGAGCAGTTCTTC,CASSTTGVRNEQFF
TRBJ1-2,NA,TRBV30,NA,TGTGCCTGGAGTCCCGCTTTTGGCTACACCTTC,CAWSPAFGYTF
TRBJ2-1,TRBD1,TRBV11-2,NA,TGTGCCAGCAGCTTTCAGAGTAGGGACAGGGATGAGCAGTTCTTC,CASSFQSRDRDEQFF
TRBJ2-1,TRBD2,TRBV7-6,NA,TGTGCCAGCAGCTTAGTTGGCGGGAGAGGCAATGAGCAGTTCTTC,CASSLVGGRGNEQFF
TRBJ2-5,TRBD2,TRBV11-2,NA,TGTGCCAGCAGCTTAGGGACTAGCGGGAGGAACCAAGAGACCCAGTACTTC,CASSLGTSGRNQETQYF
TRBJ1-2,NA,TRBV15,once,TGTGCCACCAGCAGAGGAGACGGCCGAGGCTACACCTTC,CATSRGDGRGYTF
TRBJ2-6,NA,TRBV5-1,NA,TGCGCCAGCAGCTTCCTACAGGGCTCTGGGGCCAACGTCCTGACTTTC,CASSFLQGSGANVLTF
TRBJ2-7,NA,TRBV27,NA,TGTGCCAGCAGCCAATCGTCGGGACGGACGAACTCCTACGAGCAGTACTTC,CASSQSSGRTNSYEQYF
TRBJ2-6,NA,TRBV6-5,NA,TGTGCCAGCAGTTACATTGGGACTGGGGCCAACGTCCTGACTTTC,CASSYIGTGANVLTF
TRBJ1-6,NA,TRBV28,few,TGTGCCAGCACGTCGGGGGGGTCGGGTTCCTATAATTCACCCCTCCACTTT,CASTSGGSGSYNSPLHF
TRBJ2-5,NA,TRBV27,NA,TGTGCCAGCAGTCCCGGCGTTGGCAAGAGGGAGACCCAGTACTTC,CASSPGVGKRETQYF
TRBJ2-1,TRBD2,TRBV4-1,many,TGCGCCAGCAGCCATCCGGGACTAGCGGGAGGGCCGAATTTCAATGAGCAGTTCTTC,CASSHPGLAGGPNFNEQFF